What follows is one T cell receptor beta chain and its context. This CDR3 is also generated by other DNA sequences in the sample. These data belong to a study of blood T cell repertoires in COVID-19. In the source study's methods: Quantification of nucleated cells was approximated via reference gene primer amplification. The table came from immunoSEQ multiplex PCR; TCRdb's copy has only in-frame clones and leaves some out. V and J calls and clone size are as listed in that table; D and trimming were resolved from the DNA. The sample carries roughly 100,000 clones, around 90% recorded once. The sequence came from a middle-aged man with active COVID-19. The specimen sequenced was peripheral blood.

The CDR3 is CASSFRETQYF. CDR3 bases: TGTGCCAGCAGCTTCAGGGAGACCCAGTACTTC. J is TRBJ2-5 and V is TRBV7-9; the D is unclear. Germline V CDR1 and CDR2: SEHNR, FQNEAQ (reference sequence). The CDR3 totals 11 residues. Trimming removed 3 bases from V and 5 bases from J, with 4 bases in between.